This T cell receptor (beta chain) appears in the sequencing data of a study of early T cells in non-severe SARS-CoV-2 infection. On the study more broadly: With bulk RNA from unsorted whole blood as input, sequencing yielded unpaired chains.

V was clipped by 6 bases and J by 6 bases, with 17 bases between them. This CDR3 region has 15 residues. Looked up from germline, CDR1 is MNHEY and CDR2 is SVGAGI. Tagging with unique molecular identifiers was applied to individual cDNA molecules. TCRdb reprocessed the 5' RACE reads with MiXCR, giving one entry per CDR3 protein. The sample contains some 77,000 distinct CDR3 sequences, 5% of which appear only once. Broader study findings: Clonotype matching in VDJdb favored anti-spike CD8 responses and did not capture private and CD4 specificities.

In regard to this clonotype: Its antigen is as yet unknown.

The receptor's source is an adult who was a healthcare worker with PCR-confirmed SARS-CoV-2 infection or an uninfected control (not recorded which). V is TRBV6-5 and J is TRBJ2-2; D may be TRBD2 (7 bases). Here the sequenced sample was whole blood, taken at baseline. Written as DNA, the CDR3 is TGTGCCAGCAGCCAAGTAGGGGGGGAGGCCGGGGAGCTGTTTTTT. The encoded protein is CASSQVGGEAGELFF.